These 15 T cell receptor beta chains originate from one sample sequenced in a study of T cells in Graves' hyperthyroidism and ophthalmopathy. RNA transcripts served as the template for amplifying TCR beta CDR3 regions. TCR CDR3 regions were first amplified by RT-PCR with HTBI primers. TCRdb processed the multiplex PCR reads anew with MiXCR; each CDR3 protein has one entry. The data hold 300,000 to 450,000 distinct CDR3 sequences, with about 14% observed a single time. Specimen: blood. The source is a woman in her 30s with Graves' ophthalmopathy.

This clonotype was observed a few times. This sequence joins TRBV19 and TRBJ2-2; 9 bases fit TRBD1. The CDR3 totals 18 residues. In germline, CDR1 is LNHDA, CDR2 SQIVND (reference sequence). With V trimmed by 6 bases and J by 4 bases, 15 bases remained unmatched. CDR3 sequence reads: CASRSILRDRVTTGELFF. Written as DNA, the CDR3 is TGTGCCAGTAGATCGATACTCCGGGACAGGGTGACCACCGGGGAGCTGTTTTTT. The full variable domain, its missing parts supplied by reference TRBV19 and TRBJ2-2, is DGGITQSPKYLFRKEGQNVTLSCEQNLNHDAMYWYRQDPGQGLRLIYYSQIVNDFQKGDIAEGYSVSREKKESFPLTVTSAQKNPTAFYLCASRSILRDRVTTGELFFGEGSRLTVL.

This clonotype has ten or more counts. The genes are TRBV28 and TRBJ2-5, with TRBD1 matching 8 bases. Germline V gene lookup returns CDR1 MDHEN and CDR2 SYDVKM. The junction had 11 bases not matched to a gene; V was cut back by 11 bases and J by 6 bases. The CDR3 loop spans 13 amino acids. The CDR3 is CAGSGQGTQTQYF. In nucleotides, the CDR3 is TGTGCCGGATCCGGACAGGGCACGCAGACCCAGTACTTC.

This clonotype has more than one count but fewer than ten. This may be a read error, as it is one base from a much larger clone. Since the CDR3 does not end with the conserved phenylalanine or tryptophan, this likely comes from a read error. The chain carries TRBV5-1 and TRBJ2-3; possibly TRBD2 for D (5 bases). This CDR3 is 15 amino acids long. From germline, CDR1 is SGHRS and CDR2 YFSETQ. V gave up 0 bases and J gave up 1 base, with 9 bases separating them. The CDR3 DNA reads TGCGCCAGCAGCTTGGCGAGGGTTGGCACAGATACGCAGTATTCT. Protein sequence: CASSLARVGTDTQYS.

This clonotype was recorded a few times. This chain connects TRBV10-1 to TRBJ1-1, with 7 bases fitting TRBD1. The CDR3 runs 13 residues. Germline lookup yields CDR1 WNHNN and CDR2 SYGVQD (reference sequence). Trimming removed 1 base from V and 13 bases from J; junction bases left unmatched: 9. As DNA, the CDR3 is TGCGCCAGCAGTGAGTACAGGGACAGAGCCTATTTCTTT. The encoded protein is CASSEYRDRAYFF.

The chain couples TRBV6-2 or TRBV6-3 to TRBJ2-2; D is undetermined. Germline values: CDR1 MNHEY, CDR2 SVGEGT. With 3 bases removed from V and 4 bases from J, the gap between germline ends came to 12 bases. This CDR3 has 15 residues. For the CDR3, the DNA is TGTGCCAGCAGTTATCTACTCACCACCACCGGGGAGCTGTTTTTT. This codes for CASSYLLTTTGELFF.

With regard to this clonotype: One base away lies a much larger clone, so this may be a sequencing read error. The chain has TRBV7-2 and TRBJ1-4, with 9 bases lining up with TRBD1. The CDR3 totals 15 residues. Germline V CDR1 and CDR2: SGHTA, FQGNSA. DNA of the CDR3: TGTGCCAGCAGCCGCGGGGACAGGGTTAATGAAGAACTGTTTTTT. This encodes CASSRGDRVNEELFF.

V usage is TRBV9 and J usage is TRBJ1-2; 9 nucleotides line up with TRBD1. The V and J ends lost 3 bases and 8 bases, in that order; junction bases with no gene match: 8. This CDR3 region has 14 residues. Germline V gene lookup returns CDR1 SGDLS and CDR2 YYNGEE. CDR3 DNA sequence: TGTGCCAGCAGCGCCACCGGGACAGGGAACGGCTACACCTTC. Its protein product is CASSATGTGNGYTF.

In its sample, this clonotype was seen many times. CDR3 in DNA: TGTGCCAGCAGGAAGGGCAGGGGGCGTTCGAGCTCCTACAATGAGCAGTTCTTC. It specifies CASRKGRGRSSSYNEQFF. V gene TRBV2 combines with J gene TRBJ2-1; the match to TRBD1 covers 8 bases. V gave up 6 bases and J gave up 0 bases; unmatched junction bases: 13. Germline CDR1 reads SNHLY; CDR2 reads FYNNEI. The CDR3 is 18 amino acids.

This clonotype was seen only a few times. The chain combines TRBV10-2 with TRBJ2-1; D unresolved. The V gene lost 4 bases and the J gene lost 10 bases, with 17 bases spanning the gap. Germline loops: CDR1 WSHSY, CDR2 SAAADI. The CDR3 runs to 14 residues. The CDR3 DNA reads as TGCGCCAGCAGTGGTATTGGAGCATCGATAGAGCAGTTCTTC. Amino acids: CASSGIGASIEQFF.

This clonotype was seen at least ten times. The chain has TRBV18 and TRBJ2-5, with D possibly being TRBD1 or TRBD2 (5 bases each). Germline V gives CDR1 KGHSH, CDR2 LQKENI. V was shortened by 1 base and J by 2 bases, with 17 bases between the two germline ends. This CDR3 has 17 residues. In DNA, the CDR3 is TGTGCCAGCTCACCACTGCCTGGGACCTTGCGGCAAGAGACCCAGTACTTC. This encodes CASSPLPGTLRQETQYF.

This sequence joins TRBV6-5 and TRBJ1-1; D gene unclear. Per germline, CDR1 MNHEY and CDR2 SVGAGI. Trimming cost V 4 bases and J 2 bases, with 14 bases left between them. The CDR3 runs to 15 residues. The CDR3 DNA is TGTGCCAGCAGTTCCAGACCTACCCCTAACACTGAAGCTTTCTTT. Translating it yields CASSSRPTPNTEAFF.

This clonotype has ten or more counts. V usage is TRBV12-5 and J usage is TRBJ2-1; tentative D call: TRBD1 (6 bases). Trimming removed 5 bases at V and 11 bases at J, with 10 bases between. The CDR3 spans 11 residues. The germline gives CDR1 LGHNT, CDR2 FRNRAP. The CDR3 here is CASGVDSQQFF. In DNA form, the CDR3 reads TGTGCTAGTGGTGTGGACAGCCAGCAGTTCTTC.

The V call is TRBV28, the J call TRBJ1-3; D unresolved. Deletions cut 6 bases from V and 0 bases from J, with 12 bases between. Germline loops: CDR1 MDHEN, CDR2 SYDVKM. The CDR3 extends over 15 amino acids. The CDR3 region is CASSSIMSSGNTIYF. The DNA for the CDR3 is TGTGCCAGCAGCTCGATTATGAGCTCTGGAAACACCATATATTTT.

This clonotype showed up just a few times. The chain is built from TRBV15 and TRBJ2-1, with 10 bases lining up with TRBD2. Germline values: CDR1 LNHNV, CDR2 YYDKDF (reference sequence). The ends lost 0 bases at V and 6 bases at J; junction bases unmatched: 14. The CDR3 is 19 residues long. The DNA for the CDR3 is TGTGCCACCAGCAGAGAGGCTAGCGGGGGTAGCCCTCTCTCCAATGAGCAGTTCTTC. This encodes CATSREASGGSPLSNEQFF.

This clonotype was detected only once. The chain couples TRBV2 to TRBJ2-6, with D unresolved. In germline, CDR1 is SNHLY, CDR2 FYNNEI. V lost 6 bases, J lost 0 bases, and 15 bases lay in between. This CDR3 has 17 residues. CDR3 bases: TGTGCCAGCAGCCAAGGTTCGTCGGCCTCTGGGGCCAACGTCCTGACTTTC. It encodes CASSQGSSASGANVLTF.